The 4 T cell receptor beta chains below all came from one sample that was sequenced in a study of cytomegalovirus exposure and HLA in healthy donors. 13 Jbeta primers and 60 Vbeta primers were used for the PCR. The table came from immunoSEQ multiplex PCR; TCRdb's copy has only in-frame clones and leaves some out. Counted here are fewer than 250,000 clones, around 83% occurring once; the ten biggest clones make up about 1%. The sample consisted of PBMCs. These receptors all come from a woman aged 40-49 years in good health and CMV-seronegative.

This CDR3 is CASSLGLANTGELFF. CDR3 bases: TGTGCCAGCAGCCTGGGACTAGCAAACACCGGGGAGCTGTTTTTT. The chain carries TRBV5-5 and TRBJ2-2, with 9 bases matching TRBD2. There are 15 residues in the CDR3. J lost 2 bases, V lost 4 bases, and 3 bases had no gene match. Germline loops: CDR1 SGHKS, CDR2 YYEKEE (reference sequence).

The CDR3 nucleotides read TGTGCCAGCAGCTCCTCCGGACATAAAGGGCGGTGGGTCCCAGATACGCAGTATTTT. As protein: CASSSSGHKGRWVPDTQYF. V and J are TRBV9 and TRBJ2-3; a weak D match, TRBD1 (5 bases). Germline-derived CDR1 and CDR2 are SGDLS and YYNGEE. This CDR3 is built from 19 residues. V was shortened by 4 bases and J by 4 bases, with 28 bases between the two germline ends.

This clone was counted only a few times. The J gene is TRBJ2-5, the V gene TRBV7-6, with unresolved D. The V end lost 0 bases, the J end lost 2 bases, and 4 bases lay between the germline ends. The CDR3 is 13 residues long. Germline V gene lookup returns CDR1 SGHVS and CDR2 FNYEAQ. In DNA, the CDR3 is TGTGCCAGCAGCTTAGCCACTCAAGAGACCCAGTACTTC. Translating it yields CASSLATQETQYF.

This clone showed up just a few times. CDR3 in amino acids: CASSVGSGVRYNEQFF. In DNA form, the CDR3 reads TGTGCCAGCAGCGTAGGTAGCGGGGTTCGCTACAATGAGCAGTTCTTC. The V and J genes are TRBV9 and TRBJ2-1; 8 nucleotides line up with TRBD2. This CDR3 has 16 residues. The junction had 5 bases not matched to a gene; V was cut back by 0 bases and J by 3 bases. Looked up from germline, CDR1 is SGDLS and CDR2 is YYNGEE.